These T cell receptor beta chains were read from a single sample in a study of technical replicates of blood from a few donors. The table came from immunoSEQ multiplex PCR; TCRdb's copy has only in-frame clones and leaves some out. This sample has about 81,000 clones, with around 92% found just once. Sequenced material: T cells isolated from PBMCs. The receptor source for this set is a human donor in good health. CDR3s include the opening cysteine and the closing phenylalanine or tryptophan. Fields, in order: J gene, V gene, clone size, D gene, CDR3 length, CDR3 DNA, CDR3 protein. A D gene is named only where the DNA matches it firmly. The size entry is marked missing in some rows and otherwise reads once, few, many or a size class.

TRBJ1-1 | TRBV30 | - | - | 14 | TGTGCCTGGAAAGGGGACACCATGAACACTGAAGCTTTCTTT | CAWKGDTMNTEAFF
TRBJ1-5 | TRBV6-5 | - | - | 12 | TGTGCCACCGGGGTGGGCAATCAGCCCCAGCATTTT | CATGVGNQPQHF
TRBJ1-2 | TRBV6-5 | once | TRBD1 | 16 | TGTGCCAGCAGTTACTCGGCGGGACAGCGTAACTATGGCTACACCTTC | CASSYSAGQRNYGYTF
TRBJ2-2 | TRBV5-1 | - | - | 16 | TGCGCCAGCAGCTTCTTGTCTGGGGGGAGCACCGGGGAGCTGTTTTTT | CASSFLSGGSTGELFF
TRBJ1-5 | TRBV19 | - | - | 17 | TGTGCCAGTAGTATTCGAGGGGGGGGTAAAGGCAATCAGCCCCAGCATTTT | CASSIRGGGKGNQPQHF
TRBJ1-3 | TRBV30 | - | TRBD1 | 16 | TGTGCCTGGAGTGTACCCGGGACAGTCTCTGGAAACACCATATATTTT | CAWSVPGTVSGNTIYF
TRBJ2-3 | TRBV7-6 | - | TRBD1 | 14 | TGTGCCAGCGGGGGACAGGAGGGAACAGATACGCAGTATTTT | CASGGQEGTDTQYF
TRBJ2-7 | TRBV10-1 | - | TRBD1 | 14 | TGCGCCAGCAGTGAGATACAGGGGCTGGGCGAGCAGTACTTC | CASSEIQGLGEQYF
TRBJ1-2 | TRBV5-1 | - | - | 14 | TGCGCCAGCAGCATCCAGCTGGGGGGGTATGGCTACACCTTC | CASSIQLGGYGYTF
TRBJ1-5 | TRBV27 | - | - | 16 | TGTGCCAGCAGACCCCTTCAAGGCGGGGGGAATCAGCCCCAGCATTTT | CASRPLQGGGNQPQHF
TRBJ1-2 | TRBV29-1 | - | TRBD1 | 13 | TGCAGCGCAGGGGACAGGGTAAACTATGGCTACACCTTC | CSAGDRVNYGYTF
TRBJ2-2 | TRBV6-1 | - | - | 13 | TGTGCCAGCAGGGGACTGATCACCGGGGAGCTGTTTTTT | CASRGLITGELFF
TRBJ2-5 | TRBV30 | - | TRBD1 | 15 | TGTGCCTGGTCCCAAGAGACAGGGGATCGGAAGACCCAGTACTTC | CAWSQETGDRKTQYF
TRBJ2-1 | TRBV29-1 | - | TRBD1 | 14 | TGCAGCGTTGTTCGGACAGGGGGGGGCAATGAGCAGTTCTTC | CSVVRTGGGNEQFF
TRBJ1-2 | TRBV7-9 | - | - | 13 | TGTGCCAGCAGCCCTACCTTCACCGATGGCTACACCTTC | CASSPTFTDGYTF
TRBJ1-1 | TRBV6-1 | - | - | 14 | TGTGCCAGCAGTAGGGGCGCCGCTGACACTGAAGCTTTCTTT | CASSRGAADTEAFF
TRBJ2-1 | TRBV29-1 | - | TRBD1 | 14 | TGCAGCGGATTAGGGACAGGGTTGGGGAATGAGCAGTTCTTC | CSGLGTGLGNEQFF
TRBJ1-1 | TRBV7-9 | - | - | 15 | TGTGCCAGCAGCCCAGCTCAGGGGTTGAACACTGAAGCTTTCTTT | CASSPAQGLNTEAFF
TRBJ2-2 | TRBV10-1 | - | - | 16 | TGCGCCAGCAGTGAGTCTAACAGGCTGAACACCGGGGAGCTGTTTTTT | CASSESNRLNTGELFF
TRBJ2-7 | TRBV11-3 | - | TRBD1 | 16 | TGTGCCAGCAGCGACCGGACAGGTTTGCGTCCCTACGAGCAGTACTTC | CASSDRTGLRPYEQYF
TRBJ2-1 | TRBV7-9 | - | - | 15 | TGTGCCAGCGTTGGAGGGGTTCTCTCCTACAATGAGCAGTTCTTC | CASVGGVLSYNEQFF
TRBJ1-2 | TRBV5-6 | - | TRBD1 | 17 | TGTGCCAGCAGCTTGGACGGACAGGGGGATTCTATGGGTGGCTACACCTTC | CASSLDGQGDSMGGYTF
TRBJ1-5 | TRBV6-1 | - | TRBD1 | 14 | TGTGCCAGCAGTGGGACAGGAATCTATCAGCCCCAGCATTTT | CASSGTGIYQPQHF
TRBJ2-7 | TRBV10-2 | few | TRBD1 | 19 | TGCGCCAGCAGTGAGTCGACGGGGTTACAGGGGGGATTGCTCGGCGAGCAGTACTTC | CASSESTGLQGGLLGEQYF
TRBJ1-1 | TRBV30 | few | - | 15 | TGTGCCTGGGGGGACTCCTACAGTTTGAACACTGAAGCTTTCTTT | CAWGDSYSLNTEAFF
TRBJ1-1 | TRBV9 | - | - | 12 | TGTGCCAGCAGCGTAGGTCTAAATGAAGCTTTCTTT | CASSVGLNEAFF
TRBJ2-1 | TRBV9 | - | TRBD2 | 17 | TGTGCCAGCAGCGTTCATGGGAGCGGGAGGAGTTGGAATGAGCAGTTCTTC | CASSVHGSGRSWNEQFF
TRBJ2-3 | TRBV28 | - | - | 17 | TGTGCCAGCAGTTTAGGTACCATGCAAGGGAGTCTAGATACGCAGTATTTT | CASSLGTMQGSLDTQYF
TRBJ2-1 | TRBV13 | - | - | 15 | TGTGCCAGCAGCTTTCCGGTCGGGGTCTCCGGTGAGCAGTTCTTC | CASSFPVGVSGEQFF
TRBJ2-1 | TRBV10-1 | - | TRBD2 | 15 | TGCGCCAGCAGTGAGTGGGTAGCGGGAGTAAATGAGCAGTTCTTC | CASSEWVAGVNEQFF
TRBJ2-7 | TRBV28 | - | TRBD2 | 15 | TGTGCCAGCAGTTTTACCGGGACTAGCAGCTACGAGCAGTACTTC | CASSFTGTSSYEQYF
TRBJ2-1 | TRBV7-6 | once | TRBD2 | 15 | TGTGCCAGCAGCGTAAGAGCGGGAGGCCTTAATGAGCAGTTCTTC | CASSVRAGGLNEQFF
TRBJ2-2 | TRBV6-1 | - | - | 14 | TGTGCCAGCAGAACAGGGTCGTCCACCGGGGAGCTGTTTTTT | CASRTGSSTGELFF
TRBJ2-5 | TRBV29-1 | - | - | 12 | TGCACCATGAGGGGGTTGCAAGAGACCCAGTACTTC | CTMRGLQETQYF
TRBJ2-1 | TRBV4-1 | - | - | 11 | TGCGCCAGCAGCCAGGGCCCCACGAACCTCTTC | CASSQGPTNLF
TRBJ2-3 | TRBV5-6 | once | TRBD2 | 17 | TGTGCCAGCAGCCTGGTTGGGGAAGCGGGAAGCACAGATACGCAGTATTTT | CASSLVGEAGSTDTQYF
TRBJ1-4 | TRBV11-3 | - | - | 16 | TGTGCCAGCAGCTTAGCTTCAGGGGCAACTAATGAAAAACTGTTTTTT | CASSLASGATNEKLFF
TRBJ2-7 | TRBV2 | - | - | 12 | TGTGCCACCAGGGAGGATGTCTACGAGCAGTACTTC | CATREDVYEQYF